The clone carrying this TCR beta chain was seen many times. Its antigen is undetermined. The sequenced template was RNA, covering the TCR beta CDR3 region. Investigators did first-round RT-PCR with HTBI primers, then second-round multiplex PCR. MiXCR was run by TCRdb on the multiplex PCR reads, yielding one entry per CDR3 protein. The repertoire holds some 150,000 distinct CDR3 sequences, with about two fifths as singletons. This specimen comes from a study of Graves' ophthalmopathy and Graves' hyperthyroidism. This CDR3 is 13 amino acids long. Germline values: CDR1 MNHEY, CDR2 SVGEGT. V dropped 7 bases and J dropped 5 bases, with 14 bases sitting between them. Study-level findings and limits: In predicting ophthalmopathy progression, the model reached about 69% sensitivity and under 75% specificity.

Sequenced sample: peripheral blood. The rearrangement uses TRBV6-2 or TRBV6-3 and TRBJ1-1; weak D call: TRBD1 (6 bases). The clonotype comes from a man aged 30 to 39 with Graves' ophthalmopathy. The CDR3 DNA follows: TGTGCCAGCAACACAGGGCCGTCGACTGAAGCTTTCTTT. Protein product: CASNTGPSTEAFF.